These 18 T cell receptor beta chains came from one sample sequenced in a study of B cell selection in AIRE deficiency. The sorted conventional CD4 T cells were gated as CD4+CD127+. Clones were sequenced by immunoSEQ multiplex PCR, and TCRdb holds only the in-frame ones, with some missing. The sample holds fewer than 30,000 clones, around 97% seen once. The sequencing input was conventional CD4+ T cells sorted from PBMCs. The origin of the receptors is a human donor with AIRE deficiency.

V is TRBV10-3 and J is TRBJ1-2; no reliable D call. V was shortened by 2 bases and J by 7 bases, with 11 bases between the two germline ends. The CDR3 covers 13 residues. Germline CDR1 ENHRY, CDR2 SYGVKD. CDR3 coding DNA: TGTGCCATCAGTGAGGGCAGGTTTTCTGGCTACACCTTC. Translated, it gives CAISEGRFSGYTF.

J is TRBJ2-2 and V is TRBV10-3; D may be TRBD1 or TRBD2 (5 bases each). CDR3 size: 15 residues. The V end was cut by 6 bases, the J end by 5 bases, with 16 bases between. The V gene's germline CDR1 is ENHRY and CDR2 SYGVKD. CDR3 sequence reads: CAISQLVGQTGELFF. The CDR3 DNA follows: TGTGCCATCAGCCAACTAGTGGGGCAAACCGGGGAGCTGTTTTTT.

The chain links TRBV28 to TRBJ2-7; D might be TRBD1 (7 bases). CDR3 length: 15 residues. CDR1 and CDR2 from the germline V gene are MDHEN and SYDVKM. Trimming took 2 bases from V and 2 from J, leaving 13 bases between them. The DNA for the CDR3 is TGTGCCAGCAGTTTAGGGGGGACAGCAGCCTACGAGCAGTACTTC. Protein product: CASSLGGTAAYEQYF.

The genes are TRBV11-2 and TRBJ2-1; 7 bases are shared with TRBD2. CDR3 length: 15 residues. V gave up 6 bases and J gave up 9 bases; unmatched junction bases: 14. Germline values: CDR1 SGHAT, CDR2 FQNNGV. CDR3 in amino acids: CASRVAGSVGSEQFF. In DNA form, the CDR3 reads TGTGCCAGCAGGGTAGCGGGCTCTGTGGGCAGTGAGCAGTTCTTC.

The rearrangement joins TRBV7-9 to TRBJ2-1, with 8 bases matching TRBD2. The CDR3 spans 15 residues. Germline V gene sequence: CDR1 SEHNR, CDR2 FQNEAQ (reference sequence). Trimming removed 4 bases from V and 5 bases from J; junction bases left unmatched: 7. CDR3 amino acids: CASSWSGSVHNEQFF. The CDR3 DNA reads TGTGCCAGCAGCTGGAGCGGGAGTGTCCACAATGAGCAGTTCTTC.

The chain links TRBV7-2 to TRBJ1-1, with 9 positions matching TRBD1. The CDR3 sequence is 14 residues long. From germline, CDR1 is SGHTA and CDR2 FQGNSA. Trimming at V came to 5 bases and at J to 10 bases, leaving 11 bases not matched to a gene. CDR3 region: CASSQQGALGGAFF. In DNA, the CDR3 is TGTGCCAGCAGCCAACAGGGGGCGTTGGGTGGAGCTTTCTTT.

CDR3 sequence reads: CASSFRGTYEQYF. For the CDR3, the DNA is TGTGCCAGCAGTTTCAGGGGGACCTACGAGCAGTACTTC. The chain employs TRBV6-1 and TRBJ2-7; 7 bases line up with TRBD1. CDR3 length: 13 amino acids. The trim removed 5 bases at V and 2 bases at J, leaving 3 bases unmatched. Looked up from germline, CDR1 is MNHNS and CDR2 is SASEGT.

This CDR3 reads CAWSVPLGGIGSRGYEQYF. The CDR3 nucleotides read TGTGCCTGGAGTGTACCTCTCGGGGGCATAGGTTCGCGGGGTTACGAGCAGTACTTC. The chain couples TRBV30 to TRBJ2-7; D tentatively fits TRBD1 or TRBD2 (6 bases each). The length of the CDR3 is 19 residues. Germline CDR1 GTSNPN, CDR2 SVGIG (reference sequence). V was pared by 0 bases and J by 4 bases, with 28 bases between.

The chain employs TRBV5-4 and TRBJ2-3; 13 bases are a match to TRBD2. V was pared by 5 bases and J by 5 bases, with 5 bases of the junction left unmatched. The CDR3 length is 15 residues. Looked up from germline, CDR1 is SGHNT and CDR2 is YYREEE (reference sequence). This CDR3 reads CASRRTSGSLDTQYF. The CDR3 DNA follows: TGTGCCAGCAGACGGACTAGCGGGAGCTTAGATACGCAGTATTTT.

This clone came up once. CDR3 coding DNA: TGCGCCAGCAGTGGGATAATCAGGGGAAGGTCCTACAATGAGCAGTTCTTC. Amino acid sequence: CASSGIIRGRSYNEQFF. The chain combines TRBV10-1 with TRBJ2-1; D perhaps matches TRBD1 (6 bases). Trimming shortened V by 4 bases and J by 1 base, and 17 bases separated the two germline ends. Per the germline V gene, CDR1 is WNHNN and CDR2 is SYGVQD (reference sequence). This CDR3 contains 17 residues.

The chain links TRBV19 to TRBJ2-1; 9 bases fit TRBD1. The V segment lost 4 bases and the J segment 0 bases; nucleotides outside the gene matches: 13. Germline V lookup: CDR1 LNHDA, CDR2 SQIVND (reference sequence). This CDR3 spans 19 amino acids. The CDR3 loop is CASSTPRQGGLSSYNEQFF. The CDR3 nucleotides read TGTGCCAGTAGTACCCCCCGACAGGGGGGTTTAAGCTCCTACAATGAGCAGTTCTTC.

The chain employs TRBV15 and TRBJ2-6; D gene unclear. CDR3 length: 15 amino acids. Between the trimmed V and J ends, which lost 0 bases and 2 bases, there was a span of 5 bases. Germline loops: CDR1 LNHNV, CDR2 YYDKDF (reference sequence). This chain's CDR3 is CATSREGPGANVLTF. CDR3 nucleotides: TGTGCCACCAGCAGAGAAGGGCCTGGGGCCAACGTCCTGACTTTC.

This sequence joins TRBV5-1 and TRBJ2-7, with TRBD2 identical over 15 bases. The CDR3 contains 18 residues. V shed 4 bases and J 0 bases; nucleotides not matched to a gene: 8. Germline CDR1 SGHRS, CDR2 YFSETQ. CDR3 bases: TGCGCCAGCAGCCCGGGACTAGCGGGAGGCCGAAGCTCCTACGAGCAGTACTTC. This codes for CASSPGLAGGRSSYEQYF.

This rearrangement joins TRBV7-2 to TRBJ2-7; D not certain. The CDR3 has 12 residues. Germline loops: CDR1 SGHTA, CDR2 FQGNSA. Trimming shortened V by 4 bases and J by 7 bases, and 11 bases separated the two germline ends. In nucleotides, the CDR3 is TGTGCCAGCAGCTCTCGCGTTGGGGAGCAGTACTTC. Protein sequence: CASSSRVGEQYF.

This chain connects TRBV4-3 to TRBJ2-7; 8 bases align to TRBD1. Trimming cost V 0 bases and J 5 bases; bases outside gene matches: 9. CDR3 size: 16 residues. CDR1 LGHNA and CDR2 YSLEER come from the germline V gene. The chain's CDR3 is CASSQEVAQGAHEQYF. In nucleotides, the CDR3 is TGCGCCAGCAGCCAAGAAGTGGCTCAGGGGGCTCACGAGCAGTACTTC.

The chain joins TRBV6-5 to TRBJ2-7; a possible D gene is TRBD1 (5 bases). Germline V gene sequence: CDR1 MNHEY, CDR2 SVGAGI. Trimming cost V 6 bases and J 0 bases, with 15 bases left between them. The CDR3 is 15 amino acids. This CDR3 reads CASSLPTGSSYEQYF. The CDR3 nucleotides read TGTGCCAGCAGCCTTCCAACAGGTTCCTCCTACGAGCAGTACTTC.

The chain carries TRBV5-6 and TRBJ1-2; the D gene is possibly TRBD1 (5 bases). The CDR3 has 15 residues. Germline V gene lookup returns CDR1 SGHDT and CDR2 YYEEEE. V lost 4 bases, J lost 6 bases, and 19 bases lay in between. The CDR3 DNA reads TGTGCCAGCAGCGGCCAGGGAGAGGGGTTGGATGGCTACACCTTC. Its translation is CASSGQGEGLDGYTF.

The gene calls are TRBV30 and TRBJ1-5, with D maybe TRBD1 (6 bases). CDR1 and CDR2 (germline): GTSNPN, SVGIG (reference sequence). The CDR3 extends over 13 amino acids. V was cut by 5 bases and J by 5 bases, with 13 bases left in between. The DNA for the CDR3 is TGTGCCTGGCCGGTCGAGGGGGATCAGCCCCAGCATTTT. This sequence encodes CAWPVEGDQPQHF.